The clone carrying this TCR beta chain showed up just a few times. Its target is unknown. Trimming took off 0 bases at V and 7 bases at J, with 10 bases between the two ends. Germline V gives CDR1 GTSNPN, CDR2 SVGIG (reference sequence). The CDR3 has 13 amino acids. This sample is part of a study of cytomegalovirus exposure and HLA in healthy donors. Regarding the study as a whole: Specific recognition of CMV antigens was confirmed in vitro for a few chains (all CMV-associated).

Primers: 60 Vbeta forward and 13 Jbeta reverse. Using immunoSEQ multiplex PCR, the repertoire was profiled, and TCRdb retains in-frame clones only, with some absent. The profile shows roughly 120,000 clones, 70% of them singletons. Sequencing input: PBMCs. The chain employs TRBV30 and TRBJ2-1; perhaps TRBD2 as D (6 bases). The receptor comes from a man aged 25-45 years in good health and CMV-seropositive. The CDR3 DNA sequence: TGTGCCTGGAGTGTAGACCTAGCGAATGAGCAGTTCTTC. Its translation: CAWSVDLANEQFF.